This T cell receptor beta chain was observed in a study of T cells after posttransplantation cyclophosphamide. Clones were read by immunoSEQ multiplex PCR, and TCRdb kept only the in-frame ones, dropping some. The sample includes some 4,500 clones, 80% of them seen just once. Trimming shortened V by 3 bases and J by 2 bases, and 5 bases separated the two germline ends. The germline gives CDR1 MNHEY, CDR2 SMNVEV (reference sequence). The length of the CDR3 is 13 residues. This clone was detected only a few times. Treatment was busulfan-fludarabine conditioning, a marrow graft, and cyclophosphamide on days +3 and +4.

The starting material was PBMCs, obtained after allogeneic stem cell transplant with posttransplant cyclophosphamide. The rearrangement links TRBV27 to TRBJ1-5; D may be TRBD1 (5 bases). The origin of this receptor is a male patient in his fifties or sixties who received an allogeneic stem cell transplant from a related donor and was CMV-positive. Some T cells may be supplied by the graft donor. CDR3 region: CASSFRGNQPQHF. The CDR3 DNA follows: TGTGCCAGCAGTTTCAGGGGCAATCAGCCCCAGCATTTT.